This T cell receptor (beta chain) was found in a study of identifying expanded T cells in peripheral blood. Sequenced by immunoSEQ multiplex PCR; TCRdb stores in-frame clones only, minus some. The sample has roughly 90,000 clones, about 85% seen once. With 0 bases removed from V and 5 bases from J, the gap between germline ends came to 8 bases. The CDR3 consists of 13 residues. CDR1 is SGHRS, CDR2 YFSETQ, per germline. Notes on this clone: Its antigen is undetermined.

Collection occurred without any documented infections or immune events in donors. Broader study findings: Variance in clone template counts between roughly two-week samples significantly increased with total template count across all healthy donors.

The V and J genes are TRBV5-1 and TRBJ1-2; D is perhaps TRBD1 (5 bases). Input material: blood. This receptor was obtained from a person aged 18 to 70 in good health. The CDR3 spells CASSLVSGYGYTF. DNA for the CDR3: TGCGCCAGCAGCTTGGTCTCAGGGTATGGCTACACCTTC.